Listed below are T cell receptor beta chains from one sample, sequenced in a study of blood T cells in healthy people across ages. Each CDR3 protein gets one entry after TCRdb re-called the 5' RACE reads with MiXCR. Of more than 800,000 distinct CDR3 sequences detected, less than 35% appear once; the ten largest clones hold 17%. Specimen: blood. These receptors came from an elderly woman in good health. The conserved cysteine and the conserved F or W are not part of the CDR3 here. Fields, in order: J gene, D gene, V gene, CDR3 protein. The D gene is left open where the match is weak.

J: TRBJ1-1; D: .; V: TRBV6-6; CDR3: ASSHSTEMNTEAF
J: TRBJ2-3; D: .; V: TRBV12-5; CDR3: ASGFGEERTSTDTQY
J: TRBJ1-1; D: .; V: TRBV7-2; CDR3: ASSLAWGGAEAF
J: TRBJ2-2; D: .; V: TRBV7-2; CDR3: ASSLAGGAGELF
J: TRBJ2-7; D: .; V: TRBV7-2; CDR3: ASSFGQHSSYEQY
J: TRBJ1-1; D: .; V: TRBV6-2/TRBV6-3; CDR3: ASSSGGRMNTEAF
J: TRBJ1-4; D: .; V: TRBV25-1; CDR3: ASSESGSHEKLF
J: TRBJ2-7; D: .; V: TRBV5-1; CDR3: ASSLEGGGNEQY
J: TRBJ1-4; D: .; V: TRBV7-9; CDR3: ASSVSLKLF
J: TRBJ2-3; D: TRBD1; V: TRBV6-6; CDR3: AIHSGQGTDTQY
J: TRBJ2-1; D: .; V: TRBV6-6; CDR3: ASSYSKDSNNEQF
J: TRBJ2-3; D: TRBD1; V: TRBV7-9; CDR3: ASSLEGTETDTQY
J: TRBJ2-1; D: .; V: TRBV7-2; CDR3: ASSLYSWQGSYNEQF
J: TRBJ2-7; D: .; V: TRBV13; CDR3: ASRRGASSYNEQY
J: TRBJ2-3; D: .; V: TRBV4-3; CDR3: ASSQAKTSPDTDTQY
J: TRBJ2-5; D: .; V: TRBV11-3; CDR3: ASSRVSQLQETQY
J: TRBJ1-5; D: TRBD1; V: TRBV20-1; CDR3: SAKTGSQPQH
J: TRBJ1-5; D: .; V: TRBV12-3/TRBV12-4; CDR3: ASSLNRDYRPQH
J: TRBJ2-5; D: .; V: TRBV29-1; CDR3: SIPTGVQRGTQY
J: TRBJ1-4; D: .; V: TRBV7-9; CDR3: ASSFGHNNEKLF
J: TRBJ1-6; D: .; V: TRBV20-1; CDR3: SAREGGSVSPLH
J: TRBJ2-3; D: TRBD2; V: TRBV12-3/TRBV12-4; CDR3: ASSQGLAGGTGADTQY
J: TRBJ1-2; D: .; V: TRBV3-1; CDR3: ASSPGTTYGCT
J: TRBJ1-1; D: .; V: TRBV20-1; CDR3: SARIAGLNTEAF
J: TRBJ2-3; D: .; V: TRBV12-3/TRBV12-4; CDR3: ASSLALASADTQY
J: TRBJ2-7; D: TRBD2; V: TRBV27; CDR3: ASSPPPRRGGREQY
J: TRBJ2-3; D: TRBD2; V: TRBV20-1; CDR3: SARTSASRADTQY
J: TRBJ2-6; D: .; V: TRBV6-4; CDR3: ASSDGWTSGANVRT
J: TRBJ2-1; D: .; V: TRBV7-2; CDR3: ASSLINGNEQF
J: .; D: .; V: TRBV20-1; CDR3: SPEDLPSYEQY
J: TRBJ1-6; D: TRBD1; V: TRBV7-2; CDR3: ASSAAASQGAGSPLH
J: TRBJ2-5; D: TRBD1; V: TRBV3-1; CDR3: ASSQDAGGETQY
J: TRBJ2-1; D: .; V: TRBV11-3; CDR3: ASSTRLGYNEQF
J: TRBJ2-1; D: .; V: TRBV5-5; CDR3: ASSLGGLVYNEQF
J: TRBJ2-3; D: TRBD1; V: TRBV7-2; CDR3: ASSLTTPRTGGKDTQY
J: TRBJ1-2; D: .; V: TRBV11-2; CDR3: ASSLIGAFNYGYT
J: TRBJ2-1; D: .; V: TRBV5-1; CDR3: ASSLSSWGGEQF
J: TRBJ1-4; D: .; V: TRBV5-6; CDR3: ASSLERVSEKLF
J: TRBJ2-1; D: TRBD2; V: TRBV12-3/TRBV12-4; CDR3: ASSLGRGGFNEQF
J: TRBJ2-5; D: TRBD2; V: TRBV5-1; CDR3: ASSLGRTSGGLETQY
J: TRBJ1-1; D: .; V: TRBV6-5; CDR3: ASSYSWSGEAF
J: TRBJ2-1; D: .; V: TRBV7-2; CDR3: ASSLDGRKTYNEQF
J: TRBJ2-3; D: .; V: TRBV5-4; CDR3: ASSIWSDTQY
J: TRBJ2-1; D: TRBD2; V: TRBV5-4; CDR3: ASSSPTSGVVDEQF
J: TRBJ2-7; D: .; V: TRBV2; CDR3: ASRVDRTPSYEQY
J: TRBJ2-7; D: TRBD1; V: TRBV6-2/TRBV6-3; CDR3: ASSYSPDRVGEQY